The rows below give T cell receptor beta chains drawn from one sample of a study of tumor T cells in aggressive B-cell lymphoma. The assay was immunoSEQ multiplex PCR, and TCRdb's table has in-frame clones only and misses some. Among about 940 clones, about 80% were seen once, and the ten largest hold approximately 15%. Sequenced: tumor tissue. These receptors originate from an adult with diffuse large B cell lymphoma. Some clones in this sample may be carry-over from other donors' samples. CDR3s include the opening cysteine and the closing phenylalanine or tryptophan. The D gene is left open where the match is weak. Expanded clones are given a class, and other clones once, few, many or no size at all.

j_call clone_size cdr3_length d_call v_call cdr3_aa cdr3_nt
TRBJ1-4 - 14 - TRBV19 CASSSGRGEEKLFF TGTGCCAGTAGTTCGGGACGGGGGGAAGAAAAACTGTTTTTT
TRBJ2-1 - 14 TRBD2 TRBV4-3 CASTPWRGINEQFF TGCGCCAGCACCCCCTGGCGGGGGATTAATGAGCAGTTCTTC
TRBJ2-1 once 15 TRBD1 TRBV9 CASSVGGTGSNEQFF TGTGCCAGCAGCGTAGGCGGGACAGGATCCAATGAGCAGTTCTTC
TRBJ1-2 once 13 TRBD1 TRBV29-1 CSVEDRSAYGYTF TGCAGCGTTGAGGACAGGTCTGCCTATGGCTACACCTTC
TRBJ2-1 - 16 TRBD1 TRBV11-2 CASSLGPGQGYNEQFF TGTGCCAGCAGCTTAGGACCGGGACAGGGGTACAATGAGCAGTTCTTC
TRBJ2-5 - 13 TRBD1 TRBV9 CASSVGDRAAQYF TGTGCCAGCAGCGTAGGGGACAGGGCAGCGCAGTACTTC
TRBJ1-1 once 15 TRBD1 TRBV5-4 CASSLAGGPNTEAFF TGTGCCAGCAGCTTGGCAGGGGGCCCCAACACTGAAGCTTTCTTT
TRBJ2-2 once 12 TRBD2 TRBV10-3 CAGRGNTGELFF TGTGCCGGGAGGGGGAACACCGGGGAGCTGTTTTTT
TRBJ2-3 - 16 TRBD2 TRBV10-3 CAISESSGGREDTQYF TGTGCCATCAGTGAATCGAGCGGGGGGCGGGAAGATACGCAGTATTTT
TRBJ1-5 - 15 - TRBV30 CAWSLTTGGDQPQHF TGTGCCTGGAGTCTAACGACAGGTGGGGATCAGCCCCAGCATTTT
TRBJ2-2 - 15 TRBD1 TRBV9 CASSLTGGDTGELFF TGTGCCAGCAGCCTTACAGGGGGCGACACCGGGGAGCTGTTTTTT
TRBJ2-3 - 16 TRBD2 TRBV6-1 CASSEQLAGSTDTQYF TGTGCCAGCAGTGAACAACTAGCGGGGAGCACAGATACGCAGTATTTT
TRBJ2-1 once 15 TRBD2 TRBV19 CASSIPLAGEREQFF TGTGCCAGTAGTATCCCACTAGCGGGGGAGAGAGAGCAGTTCTTC
TRBJ1-2 - 12 - TRBV29-1 CSAHRAEDGYTF TGCAGCGCCCACAGGGCAGAGGATGGCTACACCTTC
TRBJ2-1 - 16 TRBD1 TRBV6-5 CASSYSDRGFYNEQFF TGTGCCAGCAGTTACTCCGACAGGGGATTCTACAATGAGCAGTTCTTC
TRBJ1-4 - 15 - TRBV7-6 CASSFVGGTNKKLFF TGTGCCAGCAGCTTTGTTGGGGGGACTAATAAAAAACTGTTTTTT
TRBJ2-1 - 16 - TRBV11-2 CASSLGTRRGYNEQFF TGTGCCAGCAGCTTAGGCACCCGGAGGGGCTATAATGAGCAGTTCTTC